Listed below are T cell receptor beta chains from one sample, sequenced in a study of regulatory T cells in long-lasting Graves disease. TCRdb re-called the multiplex PCR reads through MiXCR, storing one row per CDR3 protein. Among 650,000 to 850,000 distinct CDR3 sequences listed, 30% were seen once. The sequencing used peripheral blood mononuclear cells (PBMCs), collected when the disease was refractory, from a patient treated with antithyroid drugs. The receptor source for this set is a female donor with Graves disease. Each CDR3 is given with its conserved first and last residue. The order of the fields is CDR3 length, V gene, clone size, CDR3 protein. Some rows mark clone size as missing; the rest say once, few, many or name a class of expanded clone.

CDR3 length: 14
V gene: TRBV20-1
clone size: few
CDR3 protein: CSATGTSGTREQYF

CDR3 length: 11
V gene: TRBV6-1
clone size: many
CDR3 protein: CASSDRLVYTF

CDR3 length: 15
V gene: TRBV3-1
clone size: .
CDR3 protein: CASSQESTSGSEAFF

CDR3 length: 15
V gene: TRBV10-3
clone size: few
CDR3 protein: CAISEQIPEGTEAFF

CDR3 length: 13
V gene: TRBV7-6
clone size: few
CDR3 protein: CASSLFAAETQYF

CDR3 length: 12
V gene: TRBV12-3/TRBV12-4
clone size: many
CDR3 protein: CASSPGRTEAFF

CDR3 length: 19
V gene: TRBV20-1
clone size: few
CDR3 protein: CSAGTGLAGGGLAKNIQYF

CDR3 length: 16
V gene: TRBV7-9
clone size: few
CDR3 protein: CASSLPSGGGEETQYF

CDR3 length: 11
V gene: TRBV5-1
clone size: .
CDR3 protein: CASSGNGELFF

CDR3 length: 13
V gene: TRBV12-3/TRBV12-4
clone size: few
CDR3 protein: CASSWDFQETQYF

CDR3 length: 13
V gene: TRBV4-2
clone size: .
CDR3 protein: CASSHPDPRGAFF

CDR3 length: 14
V gene: TRBV5-5
clone size: .
CDR3 protein: CASSSDRGQYEQYF

CDR3 length: 13
V gene: TRBV28
clone size: many
CDR3 protein: CASRRGLGEKLFF

CDR3 length: 13
V gene: TRBV6-1
clone size: few
CDR3 protein: CASSAGYSYEQYF

CDR3 length: 15
V gene: TRBV19
clone size: few
CDR3 protein: CASSPTENSGNTIYF

CDR3 length: 14
V gene: TRBV28
clone size: .
CDR3 protein: CASRGQVESTEAFF

CDR3 length: 16
V gene: TRBV6-2/TRBV6-3
clone size: .
CDR3 protein: CASSYSTGGRNSPLHF

CDR3 length: 14
V gene: TRBV5-4
clone size: few
CDR3 protein: CASRSGRRNSPLHF

CDR3 length: 15
V gene: TRBV12-5
clone size: .
CDR3 protein: CASGAILQGTQPQHF

CDR3 length: 15
V gene: TRBV19
clone size: .
CDR3 protein: CASETGGEGNQPQHF

CDR3 length: 16
V gene: TRBV29-1
clone size: .
CDR3 protein: CSVLDRVPANTGELFF

CDR3 length: 15
V gene: TRBV7-9
clone size: .
CDR3 protein: CASSSARTINYGYTF

CDR3 length: 19
V gene: TRBV10-3
clone size: .
CDR3 protein: CAISESGAKRESLGDTQYF

CDR3 length: 14
V gene: TRBV2
clone size: many
CDR3 protein: CASKRDRNNEKLFF

CDR3 length: 17
V gene: TRBV10-3
clone size: .
CDR3 protein: CAIRDPGLATNTGELFF

CDR3 length: 15
V gene: TRBV6-2/TRBV6-3
clone size: .
CDR3 protein: CASSDRDRAAEKLFF

CDR3 length: 16
V gene: TRBV6-1
clone size: .
CDR3 protein: CASSRTSGRGTYEQYF

CDR3 length: 12
V gene: TRBV27
clone size: few
CDR3 protein: CASTSTGETQYF

CDR3 length: 16
V gene: TRBV20-1
clone size: .
CDR3 protein: CSAHTGTGDSNQPQHF

CDR3 length: 14
V gene: TRBV12-3/TRBV12-4
clone size: .
CDR3 protein: CASSGGGRGDEQYF

CDR3 length: 13
V gene: TRBV6-1
clone size: .
CDR3 protein: CASSGQFNEKLFF

CDR3 length: 15
V gene: TRBV11-1
clone size: .
CDR3 protein: CASSLNRGRRSEQYF

CDR3 length: 14
V gene: TRBV5-1
clone size: .
CDR3 protein: CASSFGSGAYEQYF

CDR3 length: 14
V gene: TRBV10-3
clone size: few
CDR3 protein: CAISIGRVNTEAFF

CDR3 length: 14
V gene: TRBV9
clone size: .
CDR3 protein: CASSGSDSSYEQYF

CDR3 length: 14
V gene: TRBV28
clone size: many
CDR3 protein: CASSAGTGGNTIYF

CDR3 length: 13
V gene: TRBV29-1
clone size: few
CDR3 protein: CSVEWRPSYGYTF

CDR3 length: 14
V gene: TRBV12-3/TRBV12-4
clone size: many
CDR3 protein: CASSLGQYNQPQHF

CDR3 length: 18
V gene: TRBV9
clone size: few
CDR3 protein: CASSDPKGGLGLQETQYF

CDR3 length: 14
V gene: TRBV28
clone size: many
CDR3 protein: CASSFLGRVETQYF

CDR3 length: 13
V gene: TRBV10-3
clone size: many
CDR3 protein: CAISDGQVRTAFF

CDR3 length: 14
V gene: TRBV25-1
clone size: few
CDR3 protein: CASSVQDRGKGYTF

CDR3 length: 16
V gene: TRBV7-8
clone size: .
CDR3 protein: CASSFRLTGGDEKLFF